A single sample is the source of the 13 T cell receptor beta chains below, sequenced in a study of chemoradiotherapy in HPV16-positive cancers. TCRdb keeps only in-frame clones here, not all; method: immunoSEQ multiplex PCR. Of 7,300 or so clones in the sample, approximately 80% were seen once. The source material was blood, sampled from a patient who underwent chemoradiotherapy. All receptors derive from a human donor with HPV-associated anogenital cancer.

The rearrangement links TRBV28 to TRBJ1-4, with 8 positions matching TRBD1. Germline V gives CDR1 MDHEN, CDR2 SYDVKM. The CDR3 loop spans 16 amino acids. J lost 0 bases, V lost 5 bases, and 5 bases had no gene match. CDR3: CASSPDRGATNEKLFF. CDR3 coding DNA: TGTGCCAGCAGTCCCGACAGGGGCGCAACTAATGAAAAACTGTTTTTT.

Regarding this clone: Other DNA sequences in this specimen translate into the identical CDR3. The chain has TRBV9 and TRBJ1-4; D unclear. Germline V gene sequence: CDR1 SGDLS, CDR2 YYNGEE. The V gene lost 0 bases and the J gene lost 5 bases, with 11 bases spanning the gap. The CDR3 runs 15 residues. CDR3 nucleotides: TGTGCCAGCAGCGTAGGGGGTCGGCGGAATGAAAAACTGTTTTTT. Its protein product is CASSVGGRRNEKLFF.

The rearrangement joins TRBV6-5 to TRBJ2-5; maybe TRBD1 (6 bases). Per germline, CDR1 MNHEY and CDR2 SVGAGI. Trimming took off 2 bases at V and 5 bases at J, with 12 bases between the two ends. The CDR3 has 14 amino acids. For the CDR3, the DNA is TGTGCCAGCAGTTACAGGGGGATCAGGGAGACCCAGTACTTC. Residues: CASSYRGIRETQYF.

The gene calls are TRBV19 and TRBJ2-1; D possibly matches TRBD1 or TRBD2 (5 bases each). The CDR3 runs to 15 residues. Per the germline V gene, CDR1 is LNHDA and CDR2 is SQIVND (reference sequence). V lost 6 bases, J lost 4 bases, and 16 bases lay in between. CDR3 sequence (DNA): TGTGCCAGTAGGGGGGACCCCGACCGTTACAATGAGCAGTTCTTC. The encoded protein is CASRGDPDRYNEQFF.

V and J are TRBV6-4 and TRBJ2-1; 14 bases align to TRBD2. CDR3 length: 15 residues. Germline assignment: CDR1 MRHNA and CDR2 SNTAGT. V was clipped by 6 bases and J by 6 bases; unmatched bases: 4. CDR3 protein: CASSEGLAGANEQFF. CDR3 coding DNA: TGTGCCAGCAGCGAGGGACTAGCGGGGGCCAATGAGCAGTTCTTC.

This chain joins TRBV11-2 and TRBJ2-5; TRBD2 might be the D (6 bases). Matching the DNA end better, TRBJ2-7 makes the J call doubtful. Germline CDR1 SGHAT, CDR2 FQNNGV. The CDR3 extends over 14 amino acids. CDR3 amino acids: CASGGTASSYEQYF. CDR3 DNA: TGTGCCAGCGGCGGGACGGCGAGCTCCTACGAGCAGTACTTC.

This chain connects TRBV11-3 to TRBJ2-3, with 9 bases fitting TRBD2. Germline V lookup: CDR1 SGHNT, CDR2 YENEEA. The CDR3 covers 19 residues. The V and J ends lost 5 bases and 1 base, in that order; junction bases with no gene match: 16. CDR3 protein: CASSPRGVRASGGTDTQYF. Written as DNA, the CDR3 is TGTGCCAGCAGCCCACGGGGGGTGCGGGCTAGCGGGGGCACAGATACGCAGTATTTT.

This clone was detected only once. CDR3 protein: CASSTGRGNSPLHF. In DNA, the CDR3 is TGTGCCAGCTCTACAGGGAGAGGTAATTCACCCCTCCACTTT. The gene calls are TRBV9 and TRBJ1-6; D perhaps matches TRBD1 (6 bases). From germline, CDR1 is SGDLS and CDR2 YYNGEE. Between the trimmed V and J ends, which lost 7 bases and 6 bases, there was a span of 14 bases. The CDR3 loop spans 14 amino acids.

This chain links TRBV15 with TRBJ2-5; D not resolved. Trimming removed 0 bases at V and 5 bases at J, with 10 bases between. In germline, CDR1 is LNHNV, CDR2 YYDKDF (reference sequence). CDR3 length: 14 residues. CDR3 DNA: TGTGCCACCAGCAGAGATAGACGTGTTGAGACCCAGTACTTC. This codes for CATSRDRRVETQYF. Variable domain in full (rest from reference TRBV15 and TRBJ2-5): DAMVIQNPRYQVTQFGKPVTLSCSQTLNHNVMYWYQQKSSQAPKLLFHYYDKDFNNEADTPDNFQSRRPNTSFCFLDIRSPGLGDTAMYLCATSRDRRVETQYFGPGTRLLVL.

V usage is TRBV6-4 and J usage is TRBJ1-1; D is uncertain. The CDR3 sequence is 13 residues long. V was clipped by 7 bases and J by 7 bases, with 16 bases between them. Germline CDR1 MRHNA, CDR2 SNTAGT. CDR3 residues: CASKADGGREAFF. The CDR3 DNA reads TGTGCCAGCAAGGCTGACGGAGGACGTGAAGCTTTCTTT.

This clone has more than one count but fewer than ten. The chain links TRBV5-6 to TRBJ2-7; D remains ambiguous. Germline CDR1 is SGHDT and CDR2 is YYEEEE. Trimming removed 1 base from V and 0 bases from J, with 8 bases in between. This CDR3 comprises 14 residues. Here the CDR3 reads CASSLYRSSYEQYF. The CDR3, as DNA: TGTGCCAGCAGCTTGTATAGGAGCTCCTACGAGCAGTACTTC.

This clone was counted only a few times. CDR3 sequence (DNA): TGTGCCAGCAGCTTAGCCCAGGGGGGCGGTTCACCCCTCCACTTT. Translation gives CASSLAQGGGSPLHF. The chain joins TRBV7-2 to TRBJ1-6; 7 nucleotides match TRBD1. V was clipped by 0 bases and J by 9 bases; unmatched bases: 5. Germline CDR1 SGHTA, CDR2 FQGNSA. The CDR3 loop spans 15 amino acids.

The J gene is TRBJ1-2, the V gene TRBV2, with 8 positions matching TRBD1. Germline loops: CDR1 SNHLY, CDR2 FYNNEI. This CDR3 spans 13 amino acids. With 5 bases clipped from V and 2 bases from J, the junction kept 1 base outside the gene matches. DNA for the CDR3: TGTGCCAGCAGTCGGGACAGGAACTATGGCTACACCTTC. Translated: CASSRDRNYGYTF.